This TCR beta chain was profiled in a study of T cell repertoires in cytomegalovirus infection. Whole-study results and caveats: HLA-C-restricted CMV clonotypes gave the most frequent clonotype in two of eight donors.

This clonotype came up a few times. Its matching antigen is unknown. TCRdb used MiXCR to reprocess the reads, holding one entry per CDR3 protein. The sample carries approximately 300,000 distinct CDR3 sequences, around 29% recorded once. CDR1 is MNHNY, CDR2 SVGAGI, per germline (reference sequence). The CDR3 extends over 14 amino acids. The J segment lost 5 bases and the V segment lost 7 bases, leaving 9 bases of the junction unmatched. This material consisted of cultured PBMCs, taken from culture after CMV antigen stimulation. The V call is TRBV6-6, the J call TRBJ2-7; 9 nucleotides align to TRBD1. This receptor was obtained from a human donor in good health (CMV status not recorded). Some clones in this sample may be carry-over from other donors' samples. For the CDR3, the DNA is TGTGCCAGCAAGGCCCCGGGACAGGGTCACGAGCAGTACTTC. Protein product: CASKAPGQGHEQYF.